This T cell receptor (beta chain) came from a study of T cells expressing NK-cell markers. As for the study in general: Sorted CD3+CD56+NKG2C+, CD3+CD56+NKG2C- and CD3+CD56-NKG2C+ T-cell subsets were beta-chain profiled. General observations from the study: As a fraction of CD8+ T cells, dominant NKG2C+ clonotypes reached roughly 1.0-7.5% in roughly 6 donors.

The germline CDR1 and CDR2 sequences are SQVTM and ANQGSEA. This CDR3 has 14 amino acids. As concerns this clonotype: Its specificity is unknown.

TCRdb reanalyzed the 5' RACE reads, giving one entry per CDR3 protein sequence and no DNA. Its listing shows 130,000 to 150,000 distinct CDR3 sequences. The sequenced sample was blood T cells: a sorted CD56 or NKG2C T cell subset, CD4+ or CD8+ T cells, or bulk PBMC T cells (not recorded which). This rearrangement joins TRBV29-1 to TRBJ2-5. The sequence was collected from a man younger than 35 in good health. The CDR3 is CSVEDLNIQETQYF.